Presented here are 23 T cell receptor beta chains from one specimen sequenced in a study of spatial heterogeneity in lung cancer. Time point meaning: sample taken at primary tumor resection. Unsorted whole RNA from tumor, nontumor lung or frozen PBMC underwent sequencing. TCRdb reprocessed the 5' RACE reads with MiXCR, giving one entry per CDR3 protein. The repertoire holds tens of thousands of distinct CDR3 sequences, with under 5.5% as singletons. The material was PBMCs, obtained at surgery. The origin of the receptors is a male donor with early-stage non-small cell lung cancer.

In the case of this clonotype: A read error may be the cause here, since a much bigger clone is one base away. The CDR3 loop reads CASSRSGDYNEQFF. The CDR3 nucleotides are TGTGCCAGCAGTAGGTCAGGAGACTACAATGAGCAGTTCTTC. The chain has TRBV6-1 and TRBJ2-1; D ambiguous. The CDR3 is 14 residues long. The V end was cut by 5 bases, the J end by 3 bases, with 11 bases between. Germline V gene sequence: CDR1 MNHNS, CDR2 SASEGT.

This clonotype appeared a few times. The CDR3 region has the DNA TGTGCCAGCAGCCCCCGGACGAATTTGAACACTGAAGCTTTCTTT. This sequence encodes CASSPRTNLNTEAFF. This chain connects TRBV7-9 to TRBJ1-1; D unclear. The ends were cut back, 5 bases at V and 0 bases at J, with 13 bases in the middle. The CDR3 spans 15 residues. Germline CDR1 is SEHNR and CDR2 is FQNEAQ (reference sequence).

The V and J genes are TRBV10-3 and TRBJ2-5, with 8 bases identical to TRBD1. Germline values: CDR1 ENHRY, CDR2 SYGVKD. The V segment lost 5 bases and the J segment 5 bases; nucleotides outside the gene matches: 10. The CDR3 extends over 15 amino acids. The chain's CDR3 is CAISTPGQEGETQYF. CDR3 nucleotides: TGTGCCATCAGTACCCCGGGACAGGAAGGGGAGACCCAGTACTTC.

This clonotype is medium-sized in the sample. The chain carries TRBV2 and TRBJ2-5; 10 bases are shared with TRBD1. The CDR3 sequence is 14 residues long. Germline trimming cut 6 bases from V and 5 bases from J; bases unmatched to any gene: 6. CDR1 and CDR2 from the germline V gene are SNHLY and FYNNEI. The CDR3 reads CASRIWDRGETQYF. The DNA of the CDR3 is TGTGCCAGCAGGATCTGGGACAGGGGTGAGACCCAGTACTTC.

Ten or more counts support this clonotype. J is TRBJ2-2 and V is TRBV20-1, with 8 bases fitting TRBD2. CDR1 is DFQATT, CDR2 SNEGSKA, per germline (reference sequence). CDR3 size: 18 residues. V was clipped by 0 bases and J by 7 bases; unmatched bases: 16. The CDR3 loop is CSARERISGDPRRGELFF. CDR3 nucleotide sequence: TGCAGTGCTAGAGAGCGCATTAGCGGGGACCCCAGGCGCGGGGAGCTGTTTTTT.

At least ten counts were recorded for this clonotype. The J gene is TRBJ2-5, the V gene TRBV20-1, with D maybe TRBD1 (7 bases). Trimming shortened V by 1 base and J by 5 bases, and 17 bases separated the two germline ends. Germline CDR1 is DFQATT and CDR2 is SNEGSKA (reference sequence). CDR3 length equals 15 residues. Here the CDR3 DNA reads TGCAGTGCTAGAGCCTCAGGGGGGATGAGCGAGACCCAGTACTTC. Protein product: CSARASGGMSETQYF.

Ten or more counts support this clonotype. The chain links TRBV13 to TRBJ2-5; D may correspond to TRBD1 or TRBD2 (5 bases each). The CDR3 has 18 residues. V was trimmed by 3 bases and J by 3 bases, leaving 23 bases between them. Looked up from germline, CDR1 is PRHDT and CDR2 is FYEKMQ (reference sequence). CDR3 DNA: TGTGCCAGCAGCTTGAGGGGTAAATTCCGGACCACAAAAGAGACCCAGTACTTC. Its translation: CASSLRGKFRTTKETQYF.

The rearrangement uses TRBV3-2 and TRBJ2-1. TRBV3-2 is recorded as a pseudogene. There are 15 residues in the CDR3. CDR3 amino acids: CASSQEGRKYNEQFF. The CDR3 bases are TGTGCCAGCAGCCAAGAAGGCAGGAAGTACAATGAGCAGTTCTTC.

Many counts were recorded for this clonotype. The chain employs TRBV24-1 and TRBJ1-4; D is uncertain. In germline, CDR1 is KGHDR, CDR2 SFDVKD. The CDR3 sequence is 13 residues long. The germline V and J ends were trimmed by 4 bases and 7 bases, with 9 bases remaining between them. The CDR3 spells CATSDLVGEKLFF. The CDR3 DNA reads as TGTGCCACCAGTGACTTGGTGGGTGAAAAACTGTTTTTT.

This clonotype occurred many times. This chain's CDR3 is CASSTTGNNYGYTF. CDR3 bases: TGTGCCAGCAGTACGACGGGGAATAACTATGGCTACACCTTC. The chain has TRBV28 and TRBJ1-2; D gene ambiguous. Per the germline V gene, CDR1 is MDHEN and CDR2 is SYDVKM. The CDR3 covers 14 residues. V gave up 5 bases and J gave up 1 base, with 11 bases separating them.

This clonotype has at least ten counts. This sequence joins TRBV28 and TRBJ1-1; D perhaps matches TRBD1 (6 bases). Trimming pared 5 bases from V and 0 bases from J, leaving 13 bases between. Germline-derived CDR1 and CDR2 are MDHEN and SYDVKM. The CDR3 loop spans 15 amino acids. Here the CDR3 reads CASSTSGQMNTEAFF. The DNA for the CDR3 is TGTGCCAGCAGTACATCCGGACAGATGAACACTGAAGCTTTCTTT. The entire variable domain, with the rest obtained from reference TRBV28 and TRBJ1-1, is as follows: DVKVTQSSRYLVKRTGEKVFLECVQDMDHENMFWYRQDPGLGLRLIYFSYDVKMKEKGDIPEGYSVSREKKERFSLILESASTNQTSMYLCASSTSGQMNTEAFFGQGTRLTVV.

This clonotype has a count of ten or more. This chain uses TRBV5-1 with TRBJ2-1; possibly TRBD2 for D (6 bases). Trimming removed 0 bases from V and 10 bases from J, with 14 bases in between. The germline V gene has CDR1 SGHRS and CDR2 YFSETQ. This CDR3 region has 14 residues. CDR3 amino acids: CASSLVTSTGEQFF. DNA for the CDR3: TGCGCCAGCAGCTTGGTAACTAGCACGGGCGAGCAGTTCTTC. The whole variable domain, remainder taken from reference TRBV5-1 and TRBJ2-1, is KAGVTQTPRYLIKTRGQQVTLSCSPISGHRSVSWYQQTPGQGLQFLFEYFSETQRNKGNFPGRFSGRQFSNSRSEMNVSTLELGDSALYLCASSLVTSTGEQFFGPGTRLTVL.

This clonotype was seen ten or more times. The rearrangement uses TRBV11-2 and TRBJ1-1; D unclear. Germline CDR1 SGHAT, CDR2 FQNNGV. The CDR3 is made up of 13 amino acids. Trimming shortened V by 4 bases and J by 0 bases, and 6 bases separated the two germline ends. The CDR3 loop is CASSSQLNTEAFF. The DNA for the CDR3 is TGTGCCAGCAGCTCGCAGTTGAACACTGAAGCTTTCTTT. The full variable domain, with the rest looked up from reference TRBV11-2 and TRBJ1-1, is EAGVAQSPRYKIIEKRQSVAFWCNPISGHATLYWYQQILGQGPKLLIQFQNNGVVDDSQLPKDRFSAERLKGVDSTLKIQPAKLEDSAVYLCASSSQLNTEAFFGQGTRLTVV.

This clonotype has a count of ten or more. Here the CDR3 DNA reads TGTGCCAGCAGAGAGGCGACGGGTCAAAACGATGGCTACACCTTC. This encodes CASREATGQNDGYTF. This chain joins TRBV7-9 and TRBJ1-2; no clear D gene. In germline, CDR1 is SEHNR, CDR2 FQNEAQ (reference sequence). The CDR3 has 15 residues. Trimming shortened V by 6 bases and J by 6 bases, and 20 bases separated the two germline ends.

This clonotype was counted at least ten times. The chain links TRBV6-1 to TRBJ2-1; D is unclear. The CDR3 consists of 13 residues. The V gene lost 7 bases and the J gene lost 6 bases, with 13 bases spanning the gap. Germline V CDR1 and CDR2: MNHNS, SASEGT. The CDR3 loop is CASIPRSRNEQFF. CDR3 DNA sequence: TGTGCCAGCATTCCCCGCTCCCGCAATGAGCAGTTCTTC.

The table lists this clonotype with many counts. The chain uses TRBV6-2 or TRBV6-3 and TRBJ1-5, with 7 positions matching TRBD1. The CDR3 is made up of 17 amino acids. J was trimmed by 0 bases and V by 5 bases; bases with no gene match: 10. CDR1 is MNHEY and CDR2 is SVGEGT in the germline V gene. The DNA for the CDR3 is TGTGCCAGCAGTCTCGCCGGGACAGCGTATAGCAATCAGCCCCAGCATTTT. The encoded protein is CASSLAGTAYSNQPQHF.

This clonotype was picked up many times. CDR3: CATSDPASGTSGRLYNEQFF. The DNA of the CDR3 is TGTGCCACCAGTGATCCCGCCTCCGGGACTAGCGGGAGATTATACAATGAGCAGTTCTTC. The chain recombines TRBV24-1 with TRBJ2-1; 14 bases agree with TRBD2. The CDR3 length is 20 residues. V lost 3 bases to trimming and J lost 4 bases; unmatched junction nucleotides: 13. Per germline, CDR1 KGHDR and CDR2 SFDVKD.

This clonotype was counted ten times or more. J is TRBJ2-4 and V is TRBV5-1; TRBD2 aligns across 8 bases. Germline V gives CDR1 SGHRS, CDR2 YFSETQ. This CDR3 has 15 residues. Trimming at V came to 4 bases and at J to 9 bases, leaving 12 bases not matched to a gene. The CDR3 loop is CASSPTLGGEGIQYF. CDR3 nucleotides: TGCGCCAGCAGCCCAACCCTCGGGGGGGAGGGCATTCAGTACTTC.

The V gene is TRBV7-6, the J gene TRBJ2-5; D unclear. Trimming pared 5 bases from V and 4 bases from J, leaving 11 bases between. This CDR3 spans 13 amino acids. CDR1 is SGHVS, CDR2 FNYEAQ, per germline. CDR3 region: CASSPGWGETQYF. CDR3 nucleotide sequence: TGTGCCAGCAGCCCCGGTTGGGGAGAGACCCAGTACTTC.

This chain uses TRBV12-3 or TRBV12-4 with TRBJ1-5; no firm D call. This CDR3 contains 14 residues. The V and J ends lost 6 bases and 4 bases respectively, with 13 bases between them. The CDR3 coding sequence is TGTGCCAGCAGCCTTGCATCAGTTAATCAGCCCCAGCATTTT. This translates into CASSLASVNQPQHF.

This clonotype has just a few counts. This chain uses TRBV7-2 with TRBJ2-7; possible D gene TRBD1, 5 bases. V dropped 0 bases and J dropped 5 bases, with 8 bases sitting between them. The V gene's germline CDR1 is SGHTA and CDR2 FQGNSA. This CDR3 contains 13 residues. CDR3 in amino acids: CASSLAWGDEQYF. In DNA form, the CDR3 reads TGTGCCAGCAGCTTAGCGTGGGGCGACGAGCAGTACTTC.

With regard to this clonotype: A single base separates this from a much larger clone, so it may be a read error. The CDR3 does not close with the conserved phenylalanine or tryptophan, likely indicating a read error. The chain employs TRBV4-1 and TRBJ2-1; tentatively, D is TRBD2 (6 bases). CDR1 is MGHRA, CDR2 YSYEKL, per germline. This CDR3 is built from 16 residues. The V and J ends lost 3 bases and 6 bases respectively, with 18 bases between them. The CDR3 region has the DNA TGCGCCAGCAGCCAGCTACTAGCAGTTGAAGTCAATGAGCAGTTCATC. This gives the protein CASSQLLAVEVNEQFI.

This clonotype was counted only a few times. The J gene is TRBJ2-5, the V gene TRBV9, with 8 positions matching TRBD2. Losses at the gene ends were 2 bases for V and 1 base for J; bases not matched to a gene: 7. Germline lookup yields CDR1 SGDLS and CDR2 YYNGEE. This CDR3 has 16 residues. The CDR3 nucleotides are TGTGCCAGCAGCGTCGGGACTAGGGGAACCCAAGAGACCCAGTACTTC. Translating it yields CASSVGTRGTQETQYF. Full variable domain (rest looked up from reference TRBV9 and TRBJ2-5): DSGVTQTPKHLITATGQRVTLRCSPRSGDLSVYWYQQSLDQGLQFLIQYYNGEERAKGNILERFSAQQFPDLHSELNLSSLELGDSALYFCASSVGTRGTQETQYFGPGTRLLVL.